This TCR beta chain was recovered during a study of radiotherapy plus CTLA-4 blockade in lung cancer. Points on this clone: The antigen is undetermined.

Study observations and caveats: Radiotherapy with ipilimumab was followed by blood expansion of tumor-derived clones.

Assay used: immunoSEQ multiplex PCR; TCRdb lists only in-frame clones, some missing. Found here are 83,000 or so clones, roughly 80% of them singletons; the top ten hold 0.82%. Patients with chemo-refractory metastatic non-small-cell lung cancer received focal radiation plus CTLA-4 blockade with ipilimumab. In germline, CDR1 is MDHEN, CDR2 SYDVKM. V gave up 3 bases and J gave up 4 bases; unmatched junction bases: 14. This CDR3 region has 18 residues. The specimen comprised peripheral blood, sampled from a patient treated with radiotherapy plus ipilimumab. The chain employs TRBV28 and TRBJ2-1; TRBD2 agrees at 8 bases. The TCR sequence derives from a human donor with non-small cell lung cancer who had stable disease on radiotherapy plus ipilimumab. CDR3: CASSFPRGGGLVYNEQFF. The CDR3 DNA sequence: TGTGCCAGCAGTTTCCCGAGAGGGGGGGGACTAGTTTACAATGAGCAGTTCTTC.